The clone carrying this T cell receptor beta chain was seen a few times. What it recognizes is unknown. The data were obtained in a study of T-cell reconstitution after alpha-beta-depleted transplantation in children. This CDR3 contains 16 residues. CDR1 and CDR2 from the germline V gene are LGHNA and YSLEER. Trimming stripped 0 bases from V and 0 bases from J, with 9 bases between. Study-level points and caveats: Newly generated T cells supplied most T-cell counts and diversity one year post-transplant.

The authors prepared the TCRbeta library with unique molecular identifiers. MiXCR was run by TCRdb on the PCR reads, yielding one entry per CDR3 protein. Altogether 40,000 to 55,000 distinct CDR3 sequences are present, about 9% being singletons, with the ten largest covering 25% to 30%. The TCR was taken from a male patient under 10 years old who had a stem cell transplant for chronic granulomatous disease, so the T cells may come from the graft donor. The input for sequencing was PBMCs, mostly from graft donor cells, taken 60 days after TCRalphabeta/CD19-depleted stem cell transplant. The chain is built from TRBV4-3 and TRBJ2-4, with TRBD1 as a possible D gene (5 bases). DNA for the CDR3: TGCGCCAGCAGCCAAGAAGGGGTGGGAGCCAAAAACATTCAGTACTTC. The encoded protein is CASSQEGVGAKNIQYF.